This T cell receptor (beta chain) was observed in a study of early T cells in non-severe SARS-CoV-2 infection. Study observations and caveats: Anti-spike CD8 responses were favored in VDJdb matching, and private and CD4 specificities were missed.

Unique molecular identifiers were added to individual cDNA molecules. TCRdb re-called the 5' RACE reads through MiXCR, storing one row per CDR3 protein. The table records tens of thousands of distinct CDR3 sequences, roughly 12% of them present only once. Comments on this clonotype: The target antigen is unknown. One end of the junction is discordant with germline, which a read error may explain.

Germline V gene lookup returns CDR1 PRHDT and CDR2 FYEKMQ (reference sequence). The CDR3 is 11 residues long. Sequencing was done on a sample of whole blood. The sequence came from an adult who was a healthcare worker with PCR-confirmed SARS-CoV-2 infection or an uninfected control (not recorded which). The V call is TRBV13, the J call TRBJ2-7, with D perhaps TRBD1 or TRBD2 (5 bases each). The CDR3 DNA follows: TGTGCCAGCAGCTACCCGGGGCGAGTCGTCTTC. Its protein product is CASSYPGRVVF.